This T cell receptor beta chain was captured in a study of blood T cell repertoires in COVID-19. Germline assignment: CDR1 MRHNA and CDR2 SNTAGT. The CDR3 is 14 residues long. J was trimmed by 8 bases and V by 9 bases; bases with no gene match: 8. The repertoire was sequenced with immunoSEQ multiplex PCR; TCRdb's copy has only in-frame clones and lacks some. The top ten hold 5.5% to 7% of the sample, which has over 300,000 clones, nearly 90% seen once. The sequenced sample was PBMCs or T cells enriched from blood (not recorded which). This TCR derives from a young woman who had recovered from COVID-19. This rearrangement joins TRBV6-4 to TRBJ2-3; 13 bases are a match to TRBD2. CDR3 loop: CARQLAGGQGTQYF. The CDR3 DNA follows: TGTGCCAGACAACTAGCGGGGGGGCAAGGTACGCAGTATTTT.